This T cell receptor (beta chain) comes out of a study of CD8+ T cells in alopecia areata. Notes on the study in general: Alphabeta T cells residing in normal skin are also sequenced in scalp samples. Mice showed clearer TCR sharing than patients did, a gap that was possibly HLA-related. Relative to normal scalp, lesional scalp, especially alopecia totalis/universalis, showed higher clonality.

Both CD4+ and CD8+ T cells were separated by sorting PBMCs. The sequencing template was cDNA reverse transcribed from extracted RNA. Assay used: immunoSEQ multiplex PCR; TCRdb lists only in-frame clones, some missing. The table records roughly 150,000 clones, about two thirds of them present only once. Of note for this clone: The antigen is not known.

Germline assignment: CDR1 DFQATT and CDR2 SNEGSKA (reference sequence). The V end was cut by 5 bases, the J end by 2 bases, with 3 bases between. There are 10 residues in the CDR3. The receptor comes from a human donor in good health. V usage is TRBV20-1 and J usage is TRBJ2-5; no clear D. Sequencing input: CD8+ T cells sorted from blood. Written as DNA, the CDR3 is TGCAGTGCTCTGCAAGAGACCCAGTACTTC. Translated: CSALQETQYF.